Presented here are 29 T cell receptor beta chains from one specimen sequenced in a study of T cell responses to AZD1222 COVID-19 vaccine. The data were produced by immunoSEQ multiplex PCR, yet TCRdb's version contains in-frame clones alone and is incomplete. The table has about 84,000 clones, approximately 90% seen once. This sample comprised peripheral blood, obtained on day 0 of AZD1222 vaccination. The receptors derive from an adult in good health.

The gene calls are TRBV4-2 and TRBJ2-3, with 9 nucleotides matching TRBD2. Germline CDR1 LGHNA, CDR2 YNFKEQ. Germline trimming cut 0 bases from V and 4 bases from J; bases unmatched to any gene: 5. The CDR3 has 16 residues. As DNA, the CDR3 is TGTGCCAGCAGCCAAGATTTAGCGGGAGTAGCAGATACGCAGTATTTT. Amino acid sequence: CASSQDLAGVADTQYF.

This chain connects TRBV15 to TRBJ1-2; D is perhaps TRBD1 (5 bases). Trimming shortened V by 6 bases and J by 0 bases, and 14 bases separated the two germline ends. The CDR3 runs to 15 residues. Germline CDR1 is LNHNV and CDR2 is YYDKDF (reference sequence). CDR3 nucleotides: TGTGCCACCAGGGGGGGGAGGCGATCTAACTATGGCTACACCTTC. Its protein product is CATRGGRRSNYGYTF.

The genes are TRBV3-1 (or the pseudogene TRBV3-2) and TRBJ1-1; tentative D call: TRBD1 (5 bases). V lost 4 bases and J lost 0, with 12 bases in between. This CDR3 is 15 amino acids long. Per the germline V gene, CDR1 is LGHDT and CDR2 is YNNKEL (reference sequence). CDR3 DNA sequence: TGTGCCAGCAGCCGATCAGGGCCCATGAACACTGAAGCTTTCTTT. Translation: CASSRSGPMNTEAFF.

The V and J genes are TRBV6-5 and TRBJ1-2; 9 bases line up with TRBD1. The V gene's germline CDR1 is MNHEY and CDR2 SVGAGI. Trimming cost V 2 bases and J 7 bases; bases outside gene matches: 5. This CDR3 has 14 residues. CDR3 nucleotide sequence: TGTGCCAGCAGTTACCGCAGGACAGGGGTTGGCTACACCTTC. Translated, it gives CASSYRRTGVGYTF.

This clone has just a few counts. The V call is TRBV6-6, the J call TRBJ2-1, with 9 positions matching TRBD1. V was clipped by 7 bases and J by 8 bases; unmatched bases: 9. This CDR3 is 14 amino acids long. Germline V gene sequence: CDR1 MNHNY, CDR2 SVGAGI (reference sequence). The CDR3 DNA follows: TGTGCCAGCATGCGGACAGGGGATCAGCATGAGCAGTTCTTC. Translation: CASMRTGDQHEQFF.

The gene calls are TRBV7-2 and TRBJ1-5; maybe TRBD1 (5 bases). This CDR3 is built from 14 residues. Trimming shortened V by 3 bases and J by 3 bases, and 9 bases separated the two germline ends. Germline V gene lookup returns CDR1 SGHTA and CDR2 FQGNSA. In DNA, the CDR3 is TGTGCCAGCAGCTTCCCAGGGTTCAATCAGCCCCAGCATTTT. Translated: CASSFPGFNQPQHF.

This clone was picked up a small number of times. The gene calls are TRBV30 and TRBJ2-7; D gene ambiguous. CDR1 is GTSNPN and CDR2 is SVGIG in the germline V gene (reference sequence). V lost 0 bases and J lost 1, with 16 bases in between. The CDR3 has 16 amino acids. The chain's CDR3 is CAWSVLRGFGSYEQYF. The CDR3 nucleotides read TGTGCCTGGAGTGTACTCCGTGGGTTTGGGTCCTACGAGCAGTACTTC.

The chain is built from TRBV2 and TRBJ2-7; TRBD1 matches at 10 bases. Trimming removed 10 bases from V and 0 bases from J; junction bases left unmatched: 9. Germline assignment: CDR1 SNHLY and CDR2 FYNNEI. The CDR3 spans 15 residues. CDR3 sequence (DNA): TGTGCCACCACCTCCGGGACAGGGGTCTCCTACGAGCAGTACTTC. This gives the protein CATTSGTGVSYEQYF.

This clone ranks as medium-sized (0.01 to 0.1%). The chain links TRBV3-1 (or the pseudogene TRBV3-2) to TRBJ1-1; D might be TRBD1 (6 bases). The CDR3 totals 14 residues. Trimming pared 6 bases from V and 1 base from J, leaving 12 bases between. Germline V gives CDR1 LGHDT, CDR2 YNNKEL (reference sequence). The CDR3 region is CASRLQGPNTEAFF. DNA of the CDR3: TGTGCCAGCAGGCTACAGGGCCCGAACACTGAAGCTTTCTTT.

This clone was counted a single time. The chain couples TRBV29-1 to TRBJ2-1; 9 bases line up with TRBD1. Germline V gene lookup returns CDR1 SQVTM and CDR2 ANQGSEA. The CDR3 runs to 15 residues. The V gene end was trimmed by 5 bases and the J gene end by 3 bases; junction bases not matched to a gene: 8. This CDR3 is CSVKTRDRDYNEQFF. CDR3 coding DNA: TGCAGCGTTAAGACGCGGGACAGGGACTACAATGAGCAGTTCTTC.

The sample holds a few counts of this clone. V usage is TRBV2 and J usage is TRBJ2-7; perhaps TRBD1 as D (6 bases). The germline gives CDR1 SNHLY, CDR2 FYNNEI. The CDR3 has 15 amino acids. The V gene lost 5 bases and the J gene lost 0 bases, with 14 bases spanning the gap. This CDR3 is CASSPQGFSSYEQYF. The DNA of the CDR3 is TGTGCCAGCAGTCCACAGGGCTTCTCCTCCTACGAGCAGTACTTC.

The chain uses TRBV18 and TRBJ2-7; TRBD1 is a possible D gene (5 bases). V was pared by 6 bases and J by 1 base, with 7 bases between. The CDR3 has 12 residues. In germline, CDR1 is KGHSH, CDR2 LQKENI. As DNA, the CDR3 is TGTGCCAGCTCGACAGATTCCTACGAGCAGTACTTC. Translated: CASSTDSYEQYF.

The chain has TRBV6-1 and TRBJ2-1; D call uncertain. This CDR3 has 14 amino acids. V lost 2 bases, J lost 2 bases, and 7 bases lay in between. The germline CDR1 and CDR2 sequences are MNHNS and SASEGT. CDR3 nucleotides: TGTGCCAGCAGTGAACCAGCCGCCTACAATGAGCAGTTCTTC. Residues: CASSEPAAYNEQFF.

The V call is TRBV19, the J call TRBJ2-4, with D perhaps TRBD1 or TRBD2 (5 bases each). With 5 bases removed from V and 8 bases from J, the gap between germline ends came to 13 bases. This CDR3 is 13 amino acids long. CDR1 is LNHDA and CDR2 is SQIVND in the germline V gene (reference sequence). For the CDR3, the DNA is TGTGCCAGTAGTGGTCAGCGAGGGGACATTCAGTACTTC. Protein product: CASSGQRGDIQYF.

J is TRBJ2-7 and V is TRBV9, with 9 bases identical to TRBD1. The CDR3 is 14 amino acids. Germline CDR1 SGDLS, CDR2 YYNGEE. V shed 4 bases, J shed 5 bases, and the junction held 7 bases outside the gene matches. Written as DNA, the CDR3 is TGTGCCAGCAGCCGAGGGGGACAGGGCCACGAGCAGTACTTC. Translated: CASSRGGQGHEQYF.

This CDR3 is CSVELRMNTEAFF. In nucleotides, the CDR3 is TGCAGCGTTGAGCTACGTATGAACACTGAAGCTTTCTTT. The chain uses TRBV29-1 and TRBJ1-1; no firm D call. The CDR3 totals 13 residues. The V and J ends lost 3 bases and 0 bases respectively, with 8 bases between them. Germline V CDR1 and CDR2: SQVTM, ANQGSEA.

V gene TRBV10-3 combines with J gene TRBJ1-5; 7 bases agree with TRBD1. Germline CDR1 is ENHRY and CDR2 is SYGVKD. With 7 bases clipped from V and 2 bases from J, the junction kept 5 bases outside the gene matches. The CDR3 length is 14 residues. CDR3 coding DNA: TGTGCCATCAAGACCGGGACAGGCAATCAGCCCCAGCATTTT. This encodes CAIKTGTGNQPQHF.

V is TRBV19 and J is TRBJ1-3, with D maybe TRBD1 (6 bases). The CDR3 covers 16 residues. The V gene lost 4 bases and the J gene lost 4 bases, with 17 bases spanning the gap. Per the germline V gene, CDR1 is LNHDA and CDR2 is SQIVND (reference sequence). As DNA, the CDR3 is TGTGCCAGTAGTACGGTCAGGGGTTCGGGCGGAAACACCATATATTTT. It codes for CASSTVRGSGGNTIYF.

The chain links TRBV7-3 to TRBJ1-1; no clear D gene. The V end lost 5 bases, the J end lost 0 bases, and 7 bases lay between the germline ends. The CDR3 totals 13 residues. Germline V gene data show CDR1 as SGHTA and CDR2 as FQGTGA. The chain's CDR3 is CASSQSVNTEAFF. The CDR3 DNA is TGTGCCAGCAGCCAATCAGTGAACACTGAAGCTTTCTTT.

This chain uses TRBV25-1 with TRBJ1-1, with D unclear. Germline V lookup: CDR1 MGHDK, CDR2 SYGVNS. Between the trimmed V and J ends, which lost 5 bases and 5 bases, there was a span of 9 bases. This CDR3 comprises 12 residues. This CDR3 reads CASSQSRTEAFF. Written as DNA, the CDR3 is TGTGCCAGCAGTCAATCTAGGACTGAAGCTTTCTTT.

This CDR3 is CAWTFGQGTYEQYF. In DNA form, the CDR3 reads TGTGCCTGGACCTTCGGACAGGGAACCTACGAGCAGTACTTC. This chain links TRBV30 with TRBJ2-7; 8 bases align to TRBD1. The V gene end was trimmed by 4 bases and the J gene end by 2 bases; junction bases not matched to a gene: 7. The CDR3 is 14 amino acids. Per germline, CDR1 GTSNPN and CDR2 SVGIG (reference sequence).

J is TRBJ1-5 and V is TRBV6-1; no reliable D call. V lost 2 bases and J lost 5, with 13 bases in between. Germline assignment: CDR1 MNHNS and CDR2 SASEGT. This CDR3 is built from 15 residues. In nucleotides, the CDR3 is TGTGCCAGCAGTGAACGGGCCCGCGAGGATCAGCCCCAGCATTTT. Its protein is CASSERAREDQPQHF.

V gene TRBV6-5 combines with J gene TRBJ1-2; 9 bases are shared with TRBD1. CDR1 MNHEY and CDR2 SVGAGI come from the germline V gene. V lost 0 bases to trimming and J lost 6 bases; unmatched junction nucleotides: 8. The CDR3 covers 16 residues. CDR3 sequence (DNA): TGTGCCAGCAGTTACTCGTACTTACAGGGGGCTCATGGCTACACCTTC. It codes for CASSYSYLQGAHGYTF.

This clone was found once. This chain uses TRBV7-2 with TRBJ2-1; D is perhaps TRBD1 (6 bases). Trimming shortened V by 3 bases and J by 7 bases, and 19 bases separated the two germline ends. CDR1 is SGHTA, CDR2 FQGNSA, per germline. This CDR3 has 16 residues. The CDR3 DNA reads as TGTGCCAGCAGCTTCCCTGATTTACAGGGTTTGAATGAGCAGTTCTTC. Amino acid sequence: CASSFPDLQGLNEQFF.

V gene TRBV5-4 combines with J gene TRBJ1-2; D is possibly TRBD1 (5 bases). Trimming pared 4 bases from V and 0 bases from J, leaving 10 bases between. The germline V gene has CDR1 SGHNT and CDR2 YYREEE (reference sequence). The CDR3 extends over 14 amino acids. In nucleotides, the CDR3 is TGTGCCAGCAGCGGACCGACAGCTAACTATGGCTACACCTTC. The encoded protein is CASSGPTANYGYTF. Filled out from reference TRBV5-4 and TRBJ1-2, the complete variable domain reads ETGVTQSPTHLIKTRGQQVTLRCSSQSGHNTVSWYQQALGQGPQFIFQYYREEENGRGNFPPRFSGLQFPNYSSELNVNALELDDSALYLCASSGPTANYGYTFGSGTRLTVV.

The CDR3 DNA is TGCAGTTCCGACATCATCTTTGAAGCTTTCTTT. It yields the protein CSSDIIFEAFF. V is TRBV20-1 and J is TRBJ1-1; D gene ambiguous. Between the trimmed V and J ends, which lost 8 bases and 7 bases, there was a span of 14 bases. The CDR3 has 11 amino acids. In germline, CDR1 is DFQATT, CDR2 SNEGSKA (reference sequence).

The V gene is TRBV19, the J gene TRBJ2-1; a weak D match, TRBD1 (8 bases). The ends were cut back, 3 bases at V and 8 bases at J, with 14 bases in the middle. The CDR3 runs 14 residues. The V gene's germline CDR1 is LNHDA and CDR2 SQIVND (reference sequence). Here the CDR3 reads CASSIRTGRDEQFF. DNA of the CDR3: TGTGCCAGTAGTATCCGGACAGGGAGGGATGAGCAGTTCTTC.

The chain links TRBV7-8 to TRBJ2-7, with 9 bases fitting TRBD2. V was clipped by 3 bases and J by 2 bases; unmatched bases: 5. The CDR3 covers 15 residues. Germline loops: CDR1 SGHVS, CDR2 FQNEAQ. CDR3 sequence (DNA): TGTGCCAGCAGCTTTGGGACTAGCCTAACCTACGAGCAGTACTTC. Translation: CASSFGTSLTYEQYF. Full variable domain (outside the CDR3, taken from reference TRBV7-8 and TRBJ2-7): GAGVSQSPRYKVAKRGQDVALRCDPISGHVSLFWYQQALGQGPEFLTYFQNEAQLDKSGLPSDRFFAERPEGSVSTLKIQRTQQEDSAVYLCASSFGTSLTYEQYFGPGTRLTVT.

The J gene is TRBJ1-1, the V gene TRBV29-1; D call uncertain. The V end lost 4 bases, the J end lost 3 bases, and 6 bases lay between the germline ends. This CDR3 contains 11 residues. Germline V gives CDR1 SQVTM, CDR2 ANQGSEA. Here the CDR3 reads CSVGGYTEAFF. The CDR3 DNA reads as TGCAGCGTTGGTGGCTACACTGAAGCTTTCTTT.